This TCR beta chain emerged from a study of CD8+ T cells in alopecia areata (dated by TCRdb to between 2017 and 2018). Regarding the study in general: Treated patients were enrolled in an open-label pilot trial of oral tofacitinib at 5 to 10 mg twice daily for moderate-to-severe alopecia areata. Tofacitinib was given for 6 to 18 months, followed by 6 months of follow-up off drug to assess delayed response and recurrence. The SALT score, which quantifies the percentage of affected scalp surface area, was used to measure disease severity in treated patients. The study used high-throughput TCRbeta sequencing to examine T cell clonal expansion in alopecia areata, in both the C3H/HeJ mouse model and human patients. Scalp tissue and sorted CD4+ and CD8+ peripheral blood T cells from patchy and totalis/universalis alopecia areata patients and from healthy controls were covered by human TCRbeta sequencing. Tofacitinib-treated patients had biopsies at baseline and at 4 and 24 weeks of treatment, with a later scalp biopsy in several patients. Scalp clonality was compared among normal scalp (n=4), patchy alopecia areata scalp (n=8), and alopecia totalis/universalis scalp (n=8). RNA was obtained with the PAXgene miRNA kit for fixed scalp, the miRNeasy kit for PBMCs, and the RNeasy kit for mouse skin. immunoSEQ multiplex PCR using 35 Vbeta forward primers and 13 Jbeta reverse primers was used to amplify TCRbeta CDR3 regions. Overall results and qualifications from the work: During tofacitinib treatment, many expanded lesional clones stuck around in both scalp and blood, and this persistence may partly explain why relapse happens after treatment is stopped. Tofacitinib significantly decreased scalp clonality and the number of expanded CD8+ clones among the top 100 scalp clones. Lesional scalp, especially in alopecia totalis/universalis, showed higher clonality and more expanded CD8+ clones than normal scalp, suggesting antigenic drive. Shared TCR sequences between patients were less evident than in mice, which may be partly attributable to HLA diversity in the patient population. Because the treated cohort was small and had just a single nonresponder, larger studies are needed to establish links between baseline CD8+ expansion and response. Unlike mouse skin, which is dominated by gammadelta T cells, normal human skin has resident alphabeta T cells that are also sequenced, and this complicates analysis of the scalp TCR repertoire.

The time point label on this specimen signifies: approximately 4 weeks on oral tofacitinib. The treatment or condition label on this specimen signifies: oral pan-JAK inhibitor, 5-10 mg twice daily. Lesional scalp punch biopsies and peripheral blood were obtained from alopecia areata patients. After PBMCs were isolated by density centrifugation and stained for CD3, CD4 and CD8, a FACSAria was used to sort CD4+ and CD8+ T cells. Libraries were constructed by the immunoSEQ multiplex PCR assay. RNA was extracted from all samples and reverse transcribed into cDNA as template for TCR sequencing. First-strand cDNA was synthesized with SuperScript III using a 2:1 mix of oligo-dT and random hexamers. A synthetic immune receptor repertoire was used to measure amplification bias, and any remaining bias was corrected computationally. Per the source publication's procedure: Raw reads were preprocessed for error removal, and CDR3 was defined according to IMGT conventions as running from the conserved cysteine to phenylalanine. To get clonality, Shannon entropy was normalized by log2 of the number of productive unique TCRs and the result was subtracted from 1. Scalp TCRbeta sequences were cross-referenced with sorted blood CD4 and CD8 repertoires so that the CD4 or CD8 identity of scalp clones could be inferred. TCRdb re-hosts the immuneACCESS table, in-frame sequences only. Its copies lack some clones; in the studies checked, an unresolved V gene accounts for under half of them, and the cause for the rest is not known. V, J and clone size were drawn from that table, and D and trimming were deduced from the DNA. Present in this sample are about 120,000 clones, about 50% of which were seen just once. Together, the top ten hold 0.46% of the sample.

Sequences SGHAT (CDR1) and FQDESV (CDR2) are obtained from the germline V gene (reference sequence). V and J are truncated by 4 bases and 2 bases respectively, leaving an intervening sequence of 14 bases. The CDR3 runs 15 amino acids, cysteine and phenylalanine included. Of the read, only the CDR3 DNA is kept; its 45 bases are in frame from base 1. About this clone itself: The specificity of this receptor is unknown. No base quality information exists; no much larger clone differs at one position.

The sequence links TRBV11-1 to TRBJ2-5; no confident D gene assignment can be made. The sequencing here drew on CD4+ T cells sorted from blood, taken at week 4, from a patient treated with tofacitinib. The clonotype was recovered from a human donor with alopecia areata. The CDR3 amino acid sequence is: CASSSFPAVQETQYF. The nucleotide sequence reads as follows: TGTGCCAGCAGCTCCTTCCCGGCTGTTCAAGAGACCCAGTACTTC.